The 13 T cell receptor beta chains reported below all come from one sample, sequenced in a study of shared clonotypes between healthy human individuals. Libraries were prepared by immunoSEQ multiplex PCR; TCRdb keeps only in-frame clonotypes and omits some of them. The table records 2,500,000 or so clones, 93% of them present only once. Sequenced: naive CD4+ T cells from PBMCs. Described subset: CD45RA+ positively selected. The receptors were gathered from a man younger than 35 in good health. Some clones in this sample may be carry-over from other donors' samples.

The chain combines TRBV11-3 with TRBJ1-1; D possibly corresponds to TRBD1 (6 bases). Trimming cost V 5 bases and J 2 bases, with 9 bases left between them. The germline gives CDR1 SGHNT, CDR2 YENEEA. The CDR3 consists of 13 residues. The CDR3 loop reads CASSPRGNTEAFF. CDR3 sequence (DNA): TGTGCCAGCAGCCCCAGGGGTAACACTGAAGCTTTCTTT.

The CDR3, as DNA: TGTGCCAGCAGCTTAGGGACTAGCGGGATAGTGGGAGATACGCAGTATTTT. Translation: CASSLGTSGIVGDTQYF. The V and J genes are TRBV7-2 and TRBJ2-3, with 12 bases aligning to TRBD2. The CDR3 is made up of 17 amino acids. J lost 5 bases, V lost 1 base, and 7 bases had no gene match. Germline CDR1 is SGHTA and CDR2 is FQGNSA.

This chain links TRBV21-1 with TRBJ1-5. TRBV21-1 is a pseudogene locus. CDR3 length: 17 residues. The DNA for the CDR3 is TGTGCCAGCAGCCCCCCGGACCTGGTCTGGAGCAATCAGCCCCAGCATTTT. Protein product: CASSPPDLVWSNQPQHF.

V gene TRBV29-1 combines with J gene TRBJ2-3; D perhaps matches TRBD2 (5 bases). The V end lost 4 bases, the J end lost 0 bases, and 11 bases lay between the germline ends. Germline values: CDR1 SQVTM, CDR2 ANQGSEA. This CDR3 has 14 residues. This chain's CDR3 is CSVVGEGSTDTQYF. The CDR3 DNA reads TGCAGCGTTGTGGGAGAAGGTAGCACAGATACGCAGTATTTT.

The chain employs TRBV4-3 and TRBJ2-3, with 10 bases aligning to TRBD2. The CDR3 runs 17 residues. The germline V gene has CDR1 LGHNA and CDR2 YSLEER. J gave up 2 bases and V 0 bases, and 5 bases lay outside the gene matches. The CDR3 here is CASSQDPLAGNTDTQYF. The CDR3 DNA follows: TGCGCCAGCAGCCAAGACCCACTAGCGGGAAACACAGATACGCAGTATTTT.

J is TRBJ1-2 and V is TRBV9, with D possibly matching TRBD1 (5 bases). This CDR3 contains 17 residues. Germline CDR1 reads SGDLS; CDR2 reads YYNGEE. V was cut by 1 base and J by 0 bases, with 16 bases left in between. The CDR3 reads CASSVSQGPAANYGYTF. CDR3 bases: TGTGCCAGCAGCGTAAGTCAGGGACCGGCAGCTAACTATGGCTACACCTTC.

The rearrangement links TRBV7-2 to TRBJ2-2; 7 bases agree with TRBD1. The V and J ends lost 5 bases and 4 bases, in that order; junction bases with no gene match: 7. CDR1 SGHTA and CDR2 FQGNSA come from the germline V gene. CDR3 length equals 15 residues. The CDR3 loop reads CASSRQGTLTGELFF. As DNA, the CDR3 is TGTGCCAGCAGCCGACAGGGAACCCTCACCGGGGAGCTGTTTTTT.

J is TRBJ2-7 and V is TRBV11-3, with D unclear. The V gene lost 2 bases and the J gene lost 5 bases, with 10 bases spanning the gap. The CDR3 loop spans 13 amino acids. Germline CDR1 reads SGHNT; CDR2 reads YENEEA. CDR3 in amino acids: CASSLNLFDEQYF. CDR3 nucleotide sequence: TGTGCCAGCAGCTTAAACCTTTTTGACGAGCAGTACTTC.

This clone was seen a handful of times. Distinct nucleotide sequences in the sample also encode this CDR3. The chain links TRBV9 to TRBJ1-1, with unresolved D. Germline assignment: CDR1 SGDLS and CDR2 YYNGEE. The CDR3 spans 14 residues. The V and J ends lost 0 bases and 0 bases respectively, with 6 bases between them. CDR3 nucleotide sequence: TGTGCCAGCAGCGTAGGAACAATGAACACTGAAGCTTTCTTT. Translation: CASSVGTMNTEAFF.

The CDR3 protein is CASRQGTTDTQYF. In nucleotides, the CDR3 is TGTGCCAGCAGACAGGGGACGACAGATACGCAGTATTTT. The gene calls are TRBV9 and TRBJ2-3; 7 nucleotides line up with TRBD1. CDR1 and CDR2 (germline): SGDLS, YYNGEE. This CDR3 comprises 13 residues. Germline trimming cut 5 bases from V and 3 bases from J; bases unmatched to any gene: 3.

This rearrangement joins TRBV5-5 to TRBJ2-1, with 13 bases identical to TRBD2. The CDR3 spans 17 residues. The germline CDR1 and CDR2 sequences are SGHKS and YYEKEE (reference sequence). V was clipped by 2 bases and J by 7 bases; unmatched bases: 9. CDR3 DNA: TGTGCCAGCAGCTTACAAAGGACTAGCGGGAGTGGTAATGAGCAGTTCTTC. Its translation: CASSLQRTSGSGNEQFF.

The CDR3 loop is CAMRTGVNYGYTF. The CDR3 coding sequence is TGTGCCATGCGGACAGGGGTTAACTATGGCTACACCTTC. The chain joins TRBV10-3 to TRBJ1-2, with TRBD1 matching over 9 bases. CDR1 is ENHRY and CDR2 is SYGVKD in the germline V gene. The CDR3 has 13 residues. Trimming removed 9 bases from V and 1 base from J; junction bases left unmatched: 3.

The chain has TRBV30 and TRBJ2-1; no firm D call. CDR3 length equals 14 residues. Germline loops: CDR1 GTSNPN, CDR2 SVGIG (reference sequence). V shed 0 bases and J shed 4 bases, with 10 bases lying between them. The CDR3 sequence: CAWSVRPIYNEQFF. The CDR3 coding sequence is TGTGCCTGGAGTGTAAGGCCAATTTACAATGAGCAGTTCTTC.